This TCR beta chain was recorded in a study of tumor-infiltrating lymphocytes in primary liver carcinoma. Across the whole study: Each of the samples returned roughly 3.65 to 7.5 million productive TCRbeta reads (a yield similar across tissue types). Broader study findings: It was in tumors, not blood, that the top-250-clone fraction was significantly higher (p = 0.039).

Starting material for RNA and DNA co-extraction consisted of about 17-34 mg of unsorted bulk tissue. Every patient had chronic HBV infection and was treatment-naive. Turning to this clonotype: The antigen remains undetermined. The junction shows a germline mismatch at one end, possibly a read error.

The CDR3 totals 16 residues. Using a constant-region primer together with ProtoScript II reverse transcriptase, TCR beta cDNA was made from roughly 520 ng of total RNA. Slightly modified ARM-PCR served as the procedure for the TCR beta libraries. These libraries came from three rounds of nested multiplex PCR. The first two PCR rounds used TRBV1-TRBV30 primers with a Cbeta primer, 10 cycles each. TCRdb called the multiplex PCR reads again in MiXCR, with one record for every CDR3 protein. The sample lists approximately 88,000 distinct CDR3 sequences, about 73% seen once, with roughly 27% in the top ten.

The sequenced sample was tumor-adjacent normal liver tissue. This clonotype was sampled from a man aged 40-55 years with primary liver carcinoma and hepatitis B virus infection. The chain combines TRBV12-3 or TRBV12-4 with TRBJ2-3; maybe TRBD2 (6 bases). The CDR3 DNA reads as TGTGCCAGCAGTCCTCCCGGACTAACGGGCACAGATACGCAGTGTTTT. It specifies CASSPPGLTGTDTQCF.